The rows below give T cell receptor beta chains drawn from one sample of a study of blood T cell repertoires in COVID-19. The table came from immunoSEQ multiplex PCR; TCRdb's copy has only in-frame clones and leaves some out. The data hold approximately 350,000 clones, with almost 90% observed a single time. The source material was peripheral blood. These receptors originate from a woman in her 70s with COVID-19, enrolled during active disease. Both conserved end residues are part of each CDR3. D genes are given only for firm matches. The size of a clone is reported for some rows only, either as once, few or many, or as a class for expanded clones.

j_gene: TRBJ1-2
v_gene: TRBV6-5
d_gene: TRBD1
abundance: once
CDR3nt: TGTGCCAGCAGTACGAAGACAGGGTTCGATCGGGGCTACACCTTC
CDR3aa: CASSTKTGFDRGYTF

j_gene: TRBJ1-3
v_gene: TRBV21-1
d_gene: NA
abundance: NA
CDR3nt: TGTGCCAGGACTAAAGGGGGCGACAACACCATATATTTT
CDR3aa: CARTKGGDNTIYF

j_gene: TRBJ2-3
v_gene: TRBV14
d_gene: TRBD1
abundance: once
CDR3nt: TGTGCCAGCAGCCGAGCCGGACAGGGCGCAGATACGCAGTATTTT
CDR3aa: CASSRAGQGADTQYF

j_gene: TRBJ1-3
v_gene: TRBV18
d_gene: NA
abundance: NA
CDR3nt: TGTGCCAGCTCACTCCTCTCTGGAAACACCATATATTTT
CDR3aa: CASSLLSGNTIYF

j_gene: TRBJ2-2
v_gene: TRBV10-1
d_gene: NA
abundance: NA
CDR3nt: TGCGCCAGCAGTAAAGACAGGAACACCGGGGAGCTGTTTTTT
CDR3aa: CASSKDRNTGELFF

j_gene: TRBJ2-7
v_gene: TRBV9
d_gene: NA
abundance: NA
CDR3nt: TGTGCCAGCAGCCCCGGAGTCCCCTACGAGCAGTACTTC
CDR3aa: CASSPGVPYEQYF

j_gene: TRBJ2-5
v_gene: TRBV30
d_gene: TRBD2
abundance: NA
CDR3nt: TGTGCCTGGAGCGATCGGGGGGGCGGAAAGGAGACCCAGTACTTC
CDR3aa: CAWSDRGGGKETQYF

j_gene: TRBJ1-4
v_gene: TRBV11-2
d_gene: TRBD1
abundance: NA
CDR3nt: TGTGCCGTACAGGGGGACAGAAATGAAAAACTGTTTTTT
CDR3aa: CAVQGDRNEKLFF

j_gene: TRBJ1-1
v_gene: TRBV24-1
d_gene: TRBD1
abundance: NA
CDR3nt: TGTGCCACCAGTGATTTGCTCCAGAGGAACAGGGGGCGCATCACTGAAGCTTTCTTT
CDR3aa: CATSDLLQRNRGRITEAFF

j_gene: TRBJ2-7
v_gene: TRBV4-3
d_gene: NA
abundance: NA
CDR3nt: TGCGCCAGCAGCCAAGCCCGTTCCTACGAGCAGTACTTC
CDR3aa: CASSQARSYEQYF

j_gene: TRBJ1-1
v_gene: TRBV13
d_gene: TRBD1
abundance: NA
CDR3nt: TGTGCCAGTGACAGGGGCGCTTTAACTGAAGCTTTCTTT
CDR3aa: CASDRGALTEAFF

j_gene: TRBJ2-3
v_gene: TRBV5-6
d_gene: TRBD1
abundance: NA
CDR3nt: TGTGCCAGCAGCTACGCGCCAGGGGGTCTGGCAGATACGCAGTATTTT
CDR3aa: CASSYAPGGLADTQYF

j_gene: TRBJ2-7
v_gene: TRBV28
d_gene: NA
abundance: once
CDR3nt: TGTGCCACCAGAGTCAGGGGCAAGTTCTCCTACGAGCAGTACTTC
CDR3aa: CATRVRGKFSYEQYF

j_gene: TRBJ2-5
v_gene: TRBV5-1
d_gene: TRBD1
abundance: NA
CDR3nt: TGCGCCAGCTATCGGGACAGGGCGGGGGAGACCCAGTACTTC
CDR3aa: CASYRDRAGETQYF

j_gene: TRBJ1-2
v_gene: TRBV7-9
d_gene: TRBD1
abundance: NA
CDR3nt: TGTGCCAGCAGCTTACCCGGACAGGGAGGGCTTGGTGGCTACACCTTC
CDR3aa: CASSLPGQGGLGGYTF

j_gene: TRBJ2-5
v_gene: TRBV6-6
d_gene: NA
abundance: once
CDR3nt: TGTGCCAGCAGTATCAGGGTACGGGAGACCCAGTACTTC
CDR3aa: CASSIRVRETQYF

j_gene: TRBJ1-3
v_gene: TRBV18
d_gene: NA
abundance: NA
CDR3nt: TGTGCCAGCTCACCGGGGGCCACACCGACTGGAAACACCATATATTTT
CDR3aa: CASSPGATPTGNTIYF

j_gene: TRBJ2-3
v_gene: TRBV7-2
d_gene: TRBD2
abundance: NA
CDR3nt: TGTGCCAGCAGCCCCATAGCGGGGGGGAATACGCAGTATTTT
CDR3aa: CASSPIAGGNTQYF

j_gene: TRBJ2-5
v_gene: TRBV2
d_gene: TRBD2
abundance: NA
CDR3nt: TGTGCCAGCAGGAAGGGGACTAGTGAAGAGACCCAGTACTTC
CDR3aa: CASRKGTSEETQYF

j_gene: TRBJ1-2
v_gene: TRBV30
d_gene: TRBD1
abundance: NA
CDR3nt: TGTGCCTGGAAACAGGGGGCTGCATCGGGCTACACCTTC
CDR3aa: CAWKQGAASGYTF

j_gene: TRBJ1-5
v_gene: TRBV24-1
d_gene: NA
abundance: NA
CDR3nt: TGTGCCACCAGTGACCGAGCAAGCTTACCGCCCCAGCATTTT
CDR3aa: CATSDRASLPPQHF

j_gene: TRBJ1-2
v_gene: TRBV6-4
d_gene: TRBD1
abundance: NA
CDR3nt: TGTGCCAGCAGGAATAGACAGGGGTCCTACTATGGCTACACCTTC
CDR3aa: CASRNRQGSYYGYTF

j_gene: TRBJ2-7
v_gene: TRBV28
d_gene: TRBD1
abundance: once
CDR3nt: TGTGCCAGCAGTTTTACTCCCGGACAGGTATACACCTACGAGCAGTACTTC
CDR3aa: CASSFTPGQVYTYEQYF

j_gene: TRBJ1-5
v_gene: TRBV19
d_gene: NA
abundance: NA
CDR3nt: TGTGCCAGTAGACCGAGGGGGGGCAGCAATAGCAATCAGCCCCAGCATTTT
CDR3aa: CASRPRGGSNSNQPQHF

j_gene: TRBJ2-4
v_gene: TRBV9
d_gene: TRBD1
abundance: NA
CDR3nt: TGTGCCAGCAGCGTAGGTGGGGACAGGGGAGACATTCAGTACTTC
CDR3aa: CASSVGGDRGDIQYF

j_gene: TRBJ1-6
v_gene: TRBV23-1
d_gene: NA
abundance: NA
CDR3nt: TGCGCCACTATTCGGATATATATATCTAGAATATATAATTCACCCCTCCACTTT
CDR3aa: CATIRIYISRIYNSPLHF

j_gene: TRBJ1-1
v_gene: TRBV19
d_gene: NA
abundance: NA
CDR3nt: TGTGCCAGTAGTATAGATGAAAATGGAGGCACTGAAGCTTTCTTT
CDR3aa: CASSIDENGGTEAFF

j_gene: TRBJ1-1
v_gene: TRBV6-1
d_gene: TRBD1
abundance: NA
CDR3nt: TGTGCCAGCACCCCGGGACAGGGGAACGCTGAAGCTTTCTTT
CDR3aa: CASTPGQGNAEAFF

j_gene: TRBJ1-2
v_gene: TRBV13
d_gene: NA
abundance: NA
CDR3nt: TGTGCCAGCAGCTTAGGGCGGTCCACTAACTATGGCTACACCTTC
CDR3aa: CASSLGRSTNYGYTF

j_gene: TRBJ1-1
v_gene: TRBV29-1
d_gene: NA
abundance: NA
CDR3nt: TGCAGCGTTGAACGCGACAACCCCTTCTTT
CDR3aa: CSVERDNPFF

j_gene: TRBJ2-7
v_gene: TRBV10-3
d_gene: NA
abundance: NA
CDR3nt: TGTGCCATCAGTGGGAACCCCAAGGCAAGGGGCAGCTACGAGCAGTACTTC
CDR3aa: CAISGNPKARGSYEQYF

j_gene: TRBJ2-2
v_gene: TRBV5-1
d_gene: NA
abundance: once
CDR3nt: TGCGCCAGCAGCTTGGGGCGGGGCCTTAACCTTCGGGAGCTGTTTTTT
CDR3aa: CASSLGRGLNLRELFF

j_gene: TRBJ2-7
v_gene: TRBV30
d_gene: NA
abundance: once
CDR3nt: TGTGCCTTACGTACTGCCCCCTACGAGCAGTACTTC
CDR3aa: CALRTAPYEQYF

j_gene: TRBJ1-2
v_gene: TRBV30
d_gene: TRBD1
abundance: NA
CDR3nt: TGTGCCTGGAGTGATCCCGGGACAGGGTACTATGGCTACACCTTC
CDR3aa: CAWSDPGTGYYGYTF

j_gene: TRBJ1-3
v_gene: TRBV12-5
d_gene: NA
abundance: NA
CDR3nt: TGTGCTAGTGGTCCTAACCTGAACTCTGGAAACACCATATATTTT
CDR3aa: CASGPNLNSGNTIYF

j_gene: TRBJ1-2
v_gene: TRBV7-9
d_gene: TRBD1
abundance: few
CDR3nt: TGTGCCAGCAGCTTAGCGCAGGGGGCGACGAATGGCTACACCTTC
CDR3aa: CASSLAQGATNGYTF

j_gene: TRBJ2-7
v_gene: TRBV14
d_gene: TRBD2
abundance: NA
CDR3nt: TGTGCCAGCAGCCCCCTGGGGGGGGATGTAACCTACGAGCAGTACTTC
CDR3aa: CASSPLGGDVTYEQYF

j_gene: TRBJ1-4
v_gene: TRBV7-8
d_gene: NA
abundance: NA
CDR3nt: TGTGCCAGCAGGCCCGGGACAACGAATGAAAAACTGTTTTTT
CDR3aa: CASRPGTTNEKLFF

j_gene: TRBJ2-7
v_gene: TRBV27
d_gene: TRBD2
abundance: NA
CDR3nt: TGTGCCAGCAGTTTTGGGACTAGCGGGGGCTCCTACGAGCAGTACTTC
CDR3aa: CASSFGTSGGSYEQYF

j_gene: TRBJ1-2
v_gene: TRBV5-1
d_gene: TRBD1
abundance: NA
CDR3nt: TGCGCCAGCAGCTTAGGGGGCGCGGACTATGGCTACACCTTC
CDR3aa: CASSLGGADYGYTF

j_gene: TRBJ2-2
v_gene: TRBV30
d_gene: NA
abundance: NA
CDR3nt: TGTGCCTGGAGTCCCACTAACACCGGGGAGCTGTTTTTT
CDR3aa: CAWSPTNTGELFF

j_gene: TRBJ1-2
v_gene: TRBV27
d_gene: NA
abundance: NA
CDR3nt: TGTGCCAGCAGTTTCGGGGGGCTTGGGAACTATGGCTACACCTTC
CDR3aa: CASSFGGLGNYGYTF

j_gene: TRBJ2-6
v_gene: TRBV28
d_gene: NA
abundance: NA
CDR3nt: TGTGCCAGCAAGGGCTCCCGGGAGGGGGCCAACGTCCTGACTTTC
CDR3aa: CASKGSREGANVLTF

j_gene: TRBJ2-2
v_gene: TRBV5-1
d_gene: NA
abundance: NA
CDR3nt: TGCGCCAGCAGCTCGGAGGGGACCTCCGGGGAGCTGTTTTTT
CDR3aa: CASSSEGTSGELFF

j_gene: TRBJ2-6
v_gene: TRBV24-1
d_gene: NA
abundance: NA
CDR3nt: TGTGCCACCAGTGCCCAGGGGGGCTCTGGGGCCAACGTCCTGACTTTC
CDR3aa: CATSAQGGSGANVLTF

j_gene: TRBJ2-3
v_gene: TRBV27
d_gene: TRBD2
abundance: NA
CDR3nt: TGTGCCAGCAGTTTATCGATAGCGGGGCCCACAGATACGCAGTATTTT
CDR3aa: CASSLSIAGPTDTQYF

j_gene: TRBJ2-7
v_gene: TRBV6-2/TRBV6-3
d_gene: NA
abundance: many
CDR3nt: TGTGCCAGCAGTTACCCAGTACAGGGAGGGGTCTCCTACGAGCAGTACTTC
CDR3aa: CASSYPVQGGVSYEQYF

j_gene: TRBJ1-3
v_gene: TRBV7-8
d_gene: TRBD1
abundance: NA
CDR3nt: TGTGCCAGCAGTTGGGGACAGCTATTGTCTGGAAACACCATATATTTT
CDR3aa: CASSWGQLLSGNTIYF

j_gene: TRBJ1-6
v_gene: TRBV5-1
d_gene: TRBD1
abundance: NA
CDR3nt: TGCGCCAGCAGCTATTATCAGGGGGATAATTCACCCCTCCACTTT
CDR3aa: CASSYYQGDNSPLHF

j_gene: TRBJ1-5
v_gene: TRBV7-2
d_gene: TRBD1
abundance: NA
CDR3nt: TGTGCCAGCAGCTTGCTGGACAGGTATAGCAATCAGCCCCAGCATTTT
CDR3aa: CASSLLDRYSNQPQHF

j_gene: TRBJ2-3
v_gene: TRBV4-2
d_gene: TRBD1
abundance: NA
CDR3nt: TGTGCCAGCAGCCAAAGGGGGGACAGGGCAGATACGCAGTATTTT
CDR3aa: CASSQRGDRADTQYF

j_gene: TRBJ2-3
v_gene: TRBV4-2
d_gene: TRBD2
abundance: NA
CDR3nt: TGTGCCAGCAGCCGCTTGGGGCCGGGGGGATATGGGCCGACAGATACGCAGTATTTT
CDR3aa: CASSRLGPGGYGPTDTQYF

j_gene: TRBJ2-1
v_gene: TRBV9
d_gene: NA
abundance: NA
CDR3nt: TGTGCCAGCAGCGTAGATGGGGGCCTGAACAATGAGCAGTTCTTC
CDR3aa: CASSVDGGLNNEQFF

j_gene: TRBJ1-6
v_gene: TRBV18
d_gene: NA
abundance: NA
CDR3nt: TGTGCCAGCTCACCAAACAGCCAGGCGTCCTATAATTCACCCCTCCACTTT
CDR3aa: CASSPNSQASYNSPLHF

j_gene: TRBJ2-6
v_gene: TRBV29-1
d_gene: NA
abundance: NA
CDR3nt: TGCAGCGTTGTAACAGGAAGTGGGGCCAACGTCCTGACTTTC
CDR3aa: CSVVTGSGANVLTF